This paragraph covers one TCR beta chain sequence. Antigen specificity is unknown. Germline V gives CDR1 SNHLY, CDR2 FYNNEI. The CDR3 contains 18 residues. V was clipped by 4 bases and J by 4 bases; unmatched bases: 13. Across several immunoSEQ plates, the genomic DNA of each subset was split evenly. Unsorted PBMC DNA was sequenced on ten immunoSEQ deep assay plates. This table comes from immunoSEQ multiplex PCR, and its TCRdb copy is limited to in-frame clones, with some not included. The table lists about half a million clones, less than 85% of them singletons. This sample was taken from a study of shared clonotypes between healthy human individuals. At the level of the study: Ranging from 18 to 49 in age, donors were two women and a few men. Notes on the study in general: Limited genetic and exposure-history diversity came from having few donors.

The chain combines TRBV2 with TRBJ2-1; 10 bases are shared with TRBD2. The TCR was taken from a woman aged 40 to 49 in good health. Some clones in this sample may be carry-over from other donors' samples. Sequencing was performed on PBMCs. The CDR3 DNA sequence: TGTGCCAGCAGTGTAGGGACTAGCGAACTCTTTTTTTACAATGAGCAGTTCTTC. Protein sequence: CASSVGTSELFFYNEQFF.